Following are 18 T cell receptor beta chains from one sample sequenced in a study of glioma-infiltrating T cells after dendritic cell vaccination. Generated by immunoSEQ multiplex PCR, the TCRdb table keeps only in-frame clones and is missing some. This table holds some 100,000 clones, 75% to 85% found once. Sequences were derived from blood, sampled before dendritic cell vaccination. Receptors were obtained from a human donor with glioblastoma.

A single count supports this clone. The chain couples TRBV6-6 to TRBJ2-7; TRBD2 matches 7 bases. This CDR3 comprises 14 residues. The germline gives CDR1 MNHNY, CDR2 SVGAGI (reference sequence). J gave up 0 bases and V 6 bases, and 5 bases lay outside the gene matches. CDR3 sequence (DNA): TGTGCCAGCAGAATAGCGGGCCCCTCCTACGAGCAGTACTTC. Amino acid sequence: CASRIAGPSYEQYF.

The CDR3 loop is CASSPNTGQGTGELFF. CDR3 in DNA: TGTGCCAGCTCACCGAACACGGGACAGGGGACCGGGGAGCTGTTTTTT. The chain links TRBV18 to TRBJ2-2; 10 bases line up with TRBD1. The CDR3 covers 16 residues. V dropped 3 bases and J dropped 5; count of bases not matched to a gene: 6. Per germline, CDR1 KGHSH and CDR2 LQKENI.

The chain joins TRBV6-6 to TRBJ2-7; 8 nucleotides agree with TRBD1. In germline, CDR1 is MNHNY, CDR2 SVGAGI (reference sequence). The CDR3 is 14 amino acids. V shed 6 bases and J 6 bases; nucleotides not matched to a gene: 10. CDR3 coding DNA: TGTGCCAGCAGCAACGCGAGACAGGGGCTCGAGCAGTACTTC. This sequence encodes CASSNARQGLEQYF.

The CDR3: CASSQQGPNYNEQFF. The CDR3 DNA reads TGTGCCAGCAGCCAACAGGGCCCTAACTACAATGAGCAGTTCTTC. The rearrangement joins TRBV7-3 to TRBJ2-1; possible D gene TRBD1, 6 bases. Trimming removed 5 bases from V and 3 bases from J, with 14 bases in between. In germline, CDR1 is SGHTA, CDR2 FQGTGA. This CDR3 region has 15 residues.

The chain uses TRBV25-1 and TRBJ2-3; 9 bases agree with TRBD1. The germline V gene has CDR1 MGHDK and CDR2 SYGVNS. CDR3 size: 16 residues. V lost 2 bases to trimming and J lost 6 bases; unmatched junction nucleotides: 9. The CDR3 DNA reads TGTGCCAGCAGTGAACACTGGACAGGGGCATCGGATACGCAGTATTTT. It is translated as CASSEHWTGASDTQYF.

This chain uses TRBV19 with TRBJ2-7; 9 positions agree with TRBD1. The germline CDR1 and CDR2 sequences are LNHDA and SQIVND (reference sequence). The CDR3 extends over 14 amino acids. V was pared by 7 bases and J by 5 bases, with 9 bases of the junction left unmatched. CDR3 in DNA: TGTGCCAGTACAGCCGGGACAGGGATCCACGAGCAGTACTTC. This sequence encodes CASTAGTGIHEQYF.

Notes on this clone: Relative to the germline gene, one junction end is altered; a read error may explain this. V usage is TRBV15 and J usage is TRBJ2-3; 7 bases agree with TRBD1. From germline, CDR1 is LNHNV and CDR2 YYDKDF (reference sequence). This CDR3 has 13 residues. As DNA, the CDR3 is TGTGCCACCAGCAGACCCGGGACAGCTACGCAGTATTTT. Translating it yields CATSRPGTATQYF.

The gene calls are TRBV2 and TRBJ2-2; 8 bases agree with TRBD2. The CDR3 is made up of 16 amino acids. Per the germline V gene, CDR1 is SNHLY and CDR2 is FYNNEI. The ends lost 6 bases at V and 0 bases at J; junction bases unmatched: 6. The CDR3 bases are TGTGCCAGCAGCCGGCTAGCGGGTGCGAACACCGGGGAGCTGTTTTTT. Its translation is CASSRLAGANTGELFF.

The chain combines TRBV5-8 with TRBJ2-5, with TRBD2 identical over 7 bases. Germline V lookup: CDR1 SGHTS, CDR2 YDEGEE. CDR3 length: 14 amino acids. J was trimmed by 0 bases and V by 4 bases; bases with no gene match: 3. This CDR3 is CASSPGTNQETQYF. CDR3 sequence (DNA): TGTGCCAGCAGCCCCGGGACTAACCAAGAGACCCAGTACTTC.

The chain combines TRBV7-9 with TRBJ1-1; tentative D call: TRBD1 (6 bases). V was shortened by 5 bases and J by 4 bases, with 14 bases between the two germline ends. The V gene's germline CDR1 is SEHNR and CDR2 FQNEAQ (reference sequence). The CDR3 is 14 residues long. The CDR3 DNA reads TGTGCCAGCAGCCACAGGGAGCGGGGCACTGAAGCTTTCTTT. Protein: CASSHRERGTEAFF.

Only one count was recorded for this clone. The chain carries TRBV2 and TRBJ2-3; a weak D match, TRBD2 (6 bases). Deletions cut 8 bases from V and 1 base from J, with 13 bases between. The CDR3 spans 14 residues. Germline values: CDR1 SNHLY, CDR2 FYNNEI. The CDR3 bases are TGTGCCAGCCTCCCGCGGGACGGCACAGATACGCAGTATTTT. Translation gives CASLPRDGTDTQYF.

This clone was detected only a few times. The V call is TRBV9, the J call TRBJ1-4, with 7 bases matching TRBD1. V shed 3 bases and J 4 bases; nucleotides not matched to a gene: 6. Germline V CDR1 and CDR2: SGDLS, YYNGEE. The CDR3 length is 15 residues. The CDR3 reads CASSAGQVFNEKLFF. Written as DNA, the CDR3 is TGTGCCAGCAGCGCCGGACAGGTCTTTAATGAAAAACTGTTTTTT.

V is TRBV25-1 and J is TRBJ1-1; unclear D gene. Looked up from germline, CDR1 is MGHDK and CDR2 is SYGVNS. This CDR3 has 13 amino acids. V was cut by 5 bases and J by 10 bases, with 17 bases left in between. The CDR3 here is CASSSGEIGPAFF. The DNA for the CDR3 is TGTGCCAGCAGTTCCGGTGAGATCGGTCCAGCTTTCTTT.

This clone was detected only once. The V gene is TRBV7-9, the J gene TRBJ2-1; 9 nucleotides match TRBD2. Trimming at V came to 6 bases and at J to 2 bases, leaving 11 bases not matched to a gene. The CDR3 sequence is 17 residues long. The germline V gene encodes CDR1 SEHNR and CDR2 FQNEAQ (reference sequence). The CDR3 nucleotides read TGTGCCAGCAGTAGGGGTAGCGGGAGCGGAACCTACAATGAGCAGTTCTTC. It is translated as CASSRGSGSGTYNEQFF.

This chain uses TRBV7-9 with TRBJ2-7, with D perhaps TRBD1 (6 bases). V lost 0 bases and J lost 3, with 18 bases in between. This CDR3 region has 17 residues. Germline V CDR1 and CDR2: SEHNR, FQNEAQ (reference sequence). CDR3 sequence reads: CASSLAGAGALDYEQYF. In DNA, the CDR3 is TGTGCCAGCAGCTTAGCGGGGGCAGGGGCATTGGACTACGAGCAGTACTTC.

This clone appeared once. V gene TRBV28 combines with J gene TRBJ1-2, with 7 bases fitting TRBD1. Germline lookup yields CDR1 MDHEN and CDR2 SYDVKM. The V segment lost 5 bases and the J segment 4 bases; nucleotides outside the gene matches: 4. CDR3 length: 13 residues. The CDR3 sequence: CASSLTGFYGYTF. In DNA form, the CDR3 reads TGTGCCAGCAGTCTGACAGGGTTCTATGGCTACACCTTC.

The CDR3 reads CASTEGRASTDTQYF. CDR3 in DNA: TGTGCCAGCACTGAGGGCAGGGCGAGCACAGATACGCAGTATTTT. V usage is TRBV6-1 and J usage is TRBJ2-3; D may match TRBD1 or TRBD2 (5 bases each). This CDR3 region has 15 residues. Germline V gives CDR1 MNHNS, CDR2 SASEGT. V gave up 7 bases and J gave up 0 bases, with 14 bases separating them.

V is TRBV6-5 and J is TRBJ1-1; 7 bases agree with TRBD1. The CDR3 is 13 amino acids. Germline CDR1 reads MNHEY; CDR2 reads SVGAGI. The trim removed 6 bases at V and 7 bases at J, leaving 8 bases unmatched. CDR3 protein: CASSWGTAGEAFF. Written as DNA, the CDR3 is TGTGCCAGCAGCTGGGGGACAGCCGGTGAAGCTTTCTTT.